The 5 T cell receptor beta chains below were found in one sample sequenced in a study of T cell responses to AZD1222 COVID-19 vaccine. Here immunoSEQ multiplex PCR was the method, and the copy in TCRdb shows in-frame clones only, minus some. Of about 150,000 clones listed, less than 95% are singletons. The sample here was peripheral blood, taken on day 0 of AZD1222 vaccination. These receptors all stem from an adult in good health.

This chain links TRBV28 with TRBJ1-1; 7 nucleotides match TRBD1. Germline V gene lookup returns CDR1 MDHEN and CDR2 SYDVKM. Trimming removed 3 bases from V and 7 bases from J; junction bases left unmatched: 11. This CDR3 is built from 15 residues. The DNA of the CDR3 is TGTGCCAGCAGTTTCGATGACAGGGACCTCCATGAAGCTTTCTTT. Amino acids: CASSFDDRDLHEAFF.

This clone turned up a few times. V and J are TRBV5-6 and TRBJ1-1; a possible D gene is TRBD1 (6 bases). Germline CDR1 SGHDT, CDR2 YYEEEE. This CDR3 contains 17 residues. V was clipped by 3 bases and J by 1 base, with 19 bases between them. For the CDR3, the DNA is TGTGCCAGCAGCTCCGAGGGGGGACTCTACGAGAACACTGAAGCTTTCTTT. It is translated as CASSSEGGLYENTEAFF.

The chain recombines TRBV3-1 (or the pseudogene TRBV3-2) with TRBJ1-6, with D possibly TRBD1 on 5 matching bases. Trimming removed 4 bases from V and 15 bases from J, with 16 bases in between. CDR1 is LGHDT and CDR2 is YNNKEL in the germline V gene (reference sequence). This CDR3 contains 13 residues. DNA for the CDR3: TGTGCCAGCAGCCTAGGACAAATCCGTGGCCTCCACTTT. Protein sequence: CASSLGQIRGLHF.

This chain joins TRBV4-2 and TRBJ2-5; 7 nucleotides align to TRBD1. Per germline, CDR1 LGHNA and CDR2 YNFKEQ. V shed 1 base and J 5 bases; nucleotides not matched to a gene: 4. This CDR3 has 14 amino acids. The CDR3 DNA sequence: TGTGCCAGCAGCCAAGTAGGGGGCTCGGAGACCCAGTACTTC. It translates to CASSQVGGSETQYF.

The CDR3 DNA is TGCAGCGTTGATTGGCGGAACACTGAAGCTTTCTTT. Its translation: CSVDWRNTEAFF. The rearrangement uses TRBV29-1 and TRBJ1-1; the D is unclear. Trimming left V 3 bases short and J 1 base short, with 6 bases between. This CDR3 region has 12 residues. The germline V gene has CDR1 SQVTM and CDR2 ANQGSEA.